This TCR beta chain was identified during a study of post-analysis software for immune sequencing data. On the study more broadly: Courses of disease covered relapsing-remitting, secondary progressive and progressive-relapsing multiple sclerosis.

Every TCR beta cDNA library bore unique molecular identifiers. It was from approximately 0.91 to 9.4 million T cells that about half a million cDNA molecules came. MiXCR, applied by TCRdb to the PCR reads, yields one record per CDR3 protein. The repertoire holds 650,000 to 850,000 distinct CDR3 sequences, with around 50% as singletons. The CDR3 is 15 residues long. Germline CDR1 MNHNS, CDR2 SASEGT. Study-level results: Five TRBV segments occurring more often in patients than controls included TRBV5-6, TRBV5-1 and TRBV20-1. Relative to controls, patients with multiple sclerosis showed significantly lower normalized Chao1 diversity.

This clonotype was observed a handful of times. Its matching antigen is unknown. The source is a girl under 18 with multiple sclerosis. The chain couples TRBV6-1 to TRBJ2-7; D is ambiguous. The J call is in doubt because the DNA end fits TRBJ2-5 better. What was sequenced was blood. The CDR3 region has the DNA TGTGCCAGCAGTGAAGAAGTCGACGCCTGGGCGACCCAGTACTTC. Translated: CASSEEVDAWATQYF.